This record covers a single T cell receptor (beta chain). Its antigen remains unknown. The data stem from a study of T cell responses to AZD1222 COVID-19 vaccine. Findings and limits, study-wide: The donors showed a predominance of white British ancestry and of females, with possible underestimation of clonal diversity. It was only after the peak T cell response that any repertoires were sampled. Nearly half of spike-specific TCRs reportedly target unmutated variant regions.

Sequencing used immunoSEQ multiplex PCR; TCRdb keeps in-frame clones, though not all of them. The sample has 95,000 to 150,000 clones; about 85% are singletons. Trimming cost V 3 bases and J 3 bases; bases outside gene matches: 11. Germline CDR1 and CDR2: MNHEY and SMNVEV (reference sequence). This CDR3 has 17 amino acids. Sequenced here: peripheral blood, sampled on day 0 of AZD1222 vaccination. This clonotype originated in an adult in good health. V gene TRBV27 combines with J gene TRBJ2-3, with 8 positions matching TRBD2. In nucleotides, the CDR3 is TGTGCCAGCAGTTTCCAGAAGACTAGCGCGGTAACAGATACGCAGTATTTT. It encodes CASSFQKTSAVTDTQYF.